The entry that follows covers one TCR beta chain sequence. RNA transcripts yielded amplified TCR beta CDR3 regions. The TCR CDR3 was amplified in a first-round RT-PCR using the HTBI primer set. Each CDR3 protein gets one entry after TCRdb re-called the multiplex PCR reads with MiXCR. The profile shows around 520,000 distinct CDR3 sequences, around 22% of them singletons. This entry comes from a study of T cells in Graves' hyperthyroidism and ophthalmopathy. After removal of 2 bases from V and 4 bases from J, the junction contained 7 bases not matched to a gene. This CDR3 is 15 amino acids long. Germline assignment: CDR1 MNHEY and CDR2 SVGAGI.

The sample consisted of blood. This clonotype originated in a woman aged 30 to 39 with Graves' ophthalmopathy. The rearrangement links TRBV6-5 to TRBJ1-1, with 7 bases that match TRBD1. CDR3 protein: CASSYRQGWGTEAFF. For the CDR3, the DNA is TGTGCCAGCAGTTACCGACAGGGATGGGGCACTGAAGCTTTCTTT.